This TCR beta chain came from a study of response to subunit inactivated influenza vaccine. TCRdb fed the RT-PCR reads into MiXCR, producing one record per CDR3 protein. Of roughly 500,000 distinct CDR3 sequences listed, 16% were seen once; the top ten hold 2.5% to 3.5%. This clonotype occurred many times. Its antigen is not identified. The CDR3 extends over 13 amino acids. Germline CDR1 is SGHRS and CDR2 is YFSETQ. Trimming removed 9 bases from V and 3 bases from J, with 13 bases in between. General study results and limits: New T cells are recruited in small numbers by each seasonal influenza vaccination, according to the authors' suggestion.

V and J are TRBV5-1 and TRBJ2-1; D ambiguous. Sequencing was performed on CD4+ T cells sorted from PBMCs, taken about 23 months after vaccination. This sequence was found in a man aged 45 to 70 who received an inactivated influenza vaccine. The CDR3, as DNA: TGCGCCACCGGCGCCGACGGCTACAATGAGCAGTTCTTC. Protein product: CATGADGYNEQFF.